This note documents a single T cell receptor beta chain sequence. What it recognizes is unknown. This sample stems from a study of cytomegalovirus exposure and HLA in healthy donors. Findings and limits, study-wide: The study assumed roughly uniform donor sequencing depth for presence/absence analyses. Published work reported that the classifier diagnosed cytomegalovirus status with high specificity and sensitivity. Later genetic work tied a missense DCLRE1C variant to beta-chain V and J trimming. Reportedly, TCR beta sequences accurately predicted HLA-A and HLA-B alleles in most subjects.

The primer mix had 60 Vbeta and 13 Jbeta primers. The method was immunoSEQ multiplex PCR; TCRdb's version includes in-frame clones alone and lacks a portion of them. The sample includes 63,000 or so clones, about four fifths seen only once; the top ten take about 4.7%. Germline CDR1 and CDR2: GTSNPN and SVGIG (reference sequence). J gave up 7 bases and V 1 base, and 1 base lay outside the gene matches. This CDR3 is built from 14 residues. Sample: PBMCs. The V and J genes are TRBV30 and TRBJ1-6, with 10 bases fitting TRBD1. This clonotype was obtained from a woman in her thirties in good health and CMV-seronegative. The CDR3 sequence: CAWSGTGGNSPLHF. CDR3 nucleotide sequence: TGTGCCTGGAGTGGGACAGGGGGGAATTCACCCCTCCACTTT. Complete variable domain (other parts from reference TRBV30 and TRBJ1-6): SQTIHQWPATLVQPVGSPLSLECTVEGTSNPNLYWYRQAAGRGLQLLFYSVGIGQISSEVPQNLSASRPQDRQFILSSKKLLLSDSGFYLCAWSGTGGNSPLHFGNGTRLTVT.